This T cell receptor beta chain stems from a study of patients and donors after allogeneic stem cell transplantation. TCRdb reprocessed the RT-PCR reads with MiXCR, giving one entry per CDR3 protein. The table records 920,000 or so distinct CDR3 sequences, roughly 18% of them present only once. The CDR3 length is 18 residues. Germline CDR1 and CDR2: SGHAT and FQNNGV. V gave up 4 bases and J gave up 5 bases; unmatched junction bases: 16. This chain uses TRBV11-2 with TRBJ1-1; TRBD1 matches 10 bases. The sequencing sample was made of blood, either unsorted or a sorted T cell fraction (not recorded which). The receptor was derived from a human donor who was either an allogeneic HSCT recipient or a stem cell or donor lymphocyte infusion donor (not recorded which). It is not recorded whose cells these are; they may come from a transplant donor. CDR3 DNA sequence: TGTGCCAGCAGCTCCAAAAGAAAGGGACAGGGGAGGGGGACTGAAGCTTTCTTT. Its translation: CASSSKRKGQGRGTEAFF.